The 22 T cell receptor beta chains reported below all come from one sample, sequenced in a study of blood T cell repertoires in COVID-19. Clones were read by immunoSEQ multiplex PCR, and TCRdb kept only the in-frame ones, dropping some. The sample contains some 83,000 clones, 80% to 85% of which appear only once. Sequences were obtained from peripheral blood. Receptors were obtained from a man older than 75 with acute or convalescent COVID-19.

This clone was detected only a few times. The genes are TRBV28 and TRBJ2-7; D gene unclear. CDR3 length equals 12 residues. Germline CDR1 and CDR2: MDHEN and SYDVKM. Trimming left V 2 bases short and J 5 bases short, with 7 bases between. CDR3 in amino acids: CASSLTEDEQYF. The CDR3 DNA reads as TGTGCCAGCAGTTTAACCGAGGACGAGCAGTACTTC.

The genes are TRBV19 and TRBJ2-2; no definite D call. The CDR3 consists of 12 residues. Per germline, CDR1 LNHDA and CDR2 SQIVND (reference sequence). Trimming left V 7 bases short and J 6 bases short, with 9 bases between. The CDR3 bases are TGTGCCAGTACCGAACTACCCGGGGAGCTGTTTTTT. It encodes CASTELPGELFF.

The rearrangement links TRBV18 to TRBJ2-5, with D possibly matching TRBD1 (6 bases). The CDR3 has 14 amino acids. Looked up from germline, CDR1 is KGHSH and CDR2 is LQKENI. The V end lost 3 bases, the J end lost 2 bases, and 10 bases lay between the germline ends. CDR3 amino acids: CASSPYTGQETQYF. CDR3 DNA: TGTGCCAGCTCACCCTACACAGGGCAAGAGACCCAGTACTTC.

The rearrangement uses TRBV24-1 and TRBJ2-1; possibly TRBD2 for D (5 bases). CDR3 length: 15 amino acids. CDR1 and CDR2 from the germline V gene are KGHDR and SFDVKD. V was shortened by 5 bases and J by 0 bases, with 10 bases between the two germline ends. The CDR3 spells CATSARGSSYNEQFF. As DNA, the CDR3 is TGTGCCACCAGTGCCCGGGGTAGCTCCTACAATGAGCAGTTCTTC.

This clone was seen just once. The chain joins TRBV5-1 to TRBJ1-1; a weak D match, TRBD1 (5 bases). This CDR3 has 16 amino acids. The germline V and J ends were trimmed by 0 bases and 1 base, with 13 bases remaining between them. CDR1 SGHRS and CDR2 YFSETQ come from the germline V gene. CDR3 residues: CASSLAEGGANTEAFF. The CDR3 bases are TGCGCCAGCAGCTTGGCCGAGGGAGGGGCGAACACTGAAGCTTTCTTT.

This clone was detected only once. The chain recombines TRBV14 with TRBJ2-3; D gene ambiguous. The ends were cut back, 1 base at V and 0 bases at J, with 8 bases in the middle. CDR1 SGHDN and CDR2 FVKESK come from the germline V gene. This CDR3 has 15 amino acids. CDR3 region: CASSQGSWSTDTQYF. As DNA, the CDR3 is TGTGCCAGCAGCCAAGGGAGTTGGAGCACAGATACGCAGTATTTT.

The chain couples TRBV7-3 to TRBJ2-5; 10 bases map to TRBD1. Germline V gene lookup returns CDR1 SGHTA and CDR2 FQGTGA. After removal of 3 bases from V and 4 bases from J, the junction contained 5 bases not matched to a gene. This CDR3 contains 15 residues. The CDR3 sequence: CASSLTGGMSETQYF. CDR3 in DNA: TGTGCCAGCAGCTTGACAGGGGGCATGTCAGAGACCCAGTACTTC.

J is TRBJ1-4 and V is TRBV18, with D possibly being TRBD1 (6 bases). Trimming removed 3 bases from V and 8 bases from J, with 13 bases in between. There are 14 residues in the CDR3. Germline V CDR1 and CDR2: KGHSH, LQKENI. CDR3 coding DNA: TGTGCCAGCTCACCCCCAGGGGCCGGCGAAAAACTGTTTTTT. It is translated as CASSPPGAGEKLFF.

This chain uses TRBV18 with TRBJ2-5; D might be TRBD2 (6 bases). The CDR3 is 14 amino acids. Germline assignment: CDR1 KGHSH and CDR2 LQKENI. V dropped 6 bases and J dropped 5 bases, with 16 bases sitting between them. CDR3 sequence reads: CASSNQEGWETQYF. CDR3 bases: TGTGCCAGCTCTAACCAGGAGGGATGGGAGACCCAGTACTTC.

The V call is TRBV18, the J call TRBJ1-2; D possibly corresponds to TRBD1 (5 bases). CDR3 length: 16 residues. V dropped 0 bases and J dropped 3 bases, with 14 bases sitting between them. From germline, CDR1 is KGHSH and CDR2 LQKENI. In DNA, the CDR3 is TGTGCCAGCTCACCACCCAGGGTCACATCCTACTATGGCTACACCTTC. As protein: CASSPPRVTSYYGYTF.

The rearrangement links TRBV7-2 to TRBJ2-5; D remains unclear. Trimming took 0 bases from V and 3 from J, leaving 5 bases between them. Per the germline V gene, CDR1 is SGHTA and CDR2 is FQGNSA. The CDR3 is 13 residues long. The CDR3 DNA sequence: TGTGCCAGCAGCTTAGCGAGGAAAGAGACCCAGTACTTC. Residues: CASSLARKETQYF.

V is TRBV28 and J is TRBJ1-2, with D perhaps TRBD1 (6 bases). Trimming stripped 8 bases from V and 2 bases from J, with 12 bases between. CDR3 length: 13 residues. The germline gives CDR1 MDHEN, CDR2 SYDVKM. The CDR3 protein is CASEQGRNYGYTF. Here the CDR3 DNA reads TGTGCCAGCGAACAGGGTAGAAACTATGGCTACACCTTC.

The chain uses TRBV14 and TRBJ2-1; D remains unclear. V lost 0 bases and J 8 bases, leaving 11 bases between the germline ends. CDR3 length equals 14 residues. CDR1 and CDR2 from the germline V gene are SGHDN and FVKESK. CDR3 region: CASSQDIVRYEQFF. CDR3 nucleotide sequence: TGTGCCAGCAGCCAAGATATAGTACGATATGAGCAGTTCTTC. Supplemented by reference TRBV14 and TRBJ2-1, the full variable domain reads EAGVTQFPSHSVIEKGQTVTLRCDPISGHDNLYWYRRVMGKEIKFLLHFVKESKQDESGMPNNRFLAERTGGTYSTLKVQPAELEDSGVYFCASSQDIVRYEQFFGPGTRLTVL.

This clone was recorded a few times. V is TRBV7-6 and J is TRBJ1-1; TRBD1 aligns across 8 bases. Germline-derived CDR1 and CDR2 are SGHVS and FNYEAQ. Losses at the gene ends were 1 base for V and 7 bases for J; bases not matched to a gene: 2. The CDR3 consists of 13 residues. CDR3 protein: CASSLGGQGEAFF. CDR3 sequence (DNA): TGTGCCAGCAGCTTAGGTGGACAGGGTGAAGCTTTCTTT.

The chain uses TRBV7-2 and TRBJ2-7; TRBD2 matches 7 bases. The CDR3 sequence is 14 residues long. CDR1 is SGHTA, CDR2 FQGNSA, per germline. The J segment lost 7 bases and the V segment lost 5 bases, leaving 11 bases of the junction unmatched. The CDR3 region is CASSPSGVGWEQYF. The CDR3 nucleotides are TGTGCCAGCAGCCCCAGCGGGGTAGGCTGGGAGCAGTACTTC.

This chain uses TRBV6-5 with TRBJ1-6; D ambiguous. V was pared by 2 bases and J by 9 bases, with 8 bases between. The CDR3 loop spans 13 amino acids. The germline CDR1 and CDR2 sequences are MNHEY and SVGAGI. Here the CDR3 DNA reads TGTGCCAGCAGTTACGACTCCCCTTCACCCCTCCACTTT. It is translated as CASSYDSPSPLHF.

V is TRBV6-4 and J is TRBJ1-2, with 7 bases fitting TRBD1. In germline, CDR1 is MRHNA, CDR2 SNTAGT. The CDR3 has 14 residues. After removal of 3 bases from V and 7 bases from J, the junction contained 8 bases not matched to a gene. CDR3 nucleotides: TGTGCCAGCAGTGAGCAACAGGGGAAGGGTGGCTACACCTTC. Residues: CASSEQQGKGGYTF.

CDR3 DNA sequence: TGTGCCAGCAGTTTTTTCGGGGTTTTTCAAGCTTTCTTT. Translation gives CASSFFGVFQAFF. This chain uses TRBV12-3 or TRBV12-4 with TRBJ1-1; D is unclear. CDR3 length equals 13 residues. Trimming shortened V by 3 bases and J by 9 bases, and 14 bases separated the two germline ends.

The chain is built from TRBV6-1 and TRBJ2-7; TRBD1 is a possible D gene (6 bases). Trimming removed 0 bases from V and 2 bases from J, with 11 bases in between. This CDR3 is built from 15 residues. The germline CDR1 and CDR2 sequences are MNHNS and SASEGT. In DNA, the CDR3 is TGTGCCAGCAGTGAAGCGGTGACAGGTACCTACGAGCAGTACTTC. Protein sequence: CASSEAVTGTYEQYF.

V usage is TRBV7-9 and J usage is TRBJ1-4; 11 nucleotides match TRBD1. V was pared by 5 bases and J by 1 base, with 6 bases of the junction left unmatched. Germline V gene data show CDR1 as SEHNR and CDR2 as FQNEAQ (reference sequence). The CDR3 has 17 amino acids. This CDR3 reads CASSDGDRGVTNEKLFF. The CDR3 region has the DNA TGTGCCAGCAGCGACGGGGACAGGGGGGTAACTAATGAAAAACTGTTTTTT.

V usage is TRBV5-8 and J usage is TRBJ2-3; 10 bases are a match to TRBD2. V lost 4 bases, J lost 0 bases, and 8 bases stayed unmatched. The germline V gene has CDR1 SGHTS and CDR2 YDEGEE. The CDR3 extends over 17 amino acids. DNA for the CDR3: TGTGCCAGCAGCCAAATAACTAGCGGGGCTAGCACAGATACGCAGTATTTT. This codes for CASSQITSGASTDTQYF.

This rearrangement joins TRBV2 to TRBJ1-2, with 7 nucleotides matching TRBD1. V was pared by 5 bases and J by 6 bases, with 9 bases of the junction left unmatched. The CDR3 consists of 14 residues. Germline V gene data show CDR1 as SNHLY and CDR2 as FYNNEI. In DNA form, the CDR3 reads TGTGCCAGCAGTAATAGCAGGGGGGCCCATGGCTACACCTTC. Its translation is CASSNSRGAHGYTF.